The 3 T cell receptor beta chains listed next were all sequenced from one sample in a study of early T cells in non-severe SARS-CoV-2 infection. MiXCR, run by TCRdb on the 5' RACE reads, gives a single entry per CDR3 protein. The table has 98,000 or so distinct CDR3 sequences, approximately 10% seen once. Sequencing input: whole blood. All receptors come from an adult who was a healthcare worker with PCR-confirmed SARS-CoV-2 infection or an uninfected control (not recorded which).

This clonotype has a count of ten or more. This rearrangement joins TRBV28 to TRBJ2-7, with D possibly matching TRBD1 (7 bases). V lost 3 bases and J 3 bases, leaving 12 bases between the germline ends. The CDR3 sequence is 14 residues long. Germline CDR1 MDHEN, CDR2 SYDVKM. CDR3 region: CASSLRQGGYEQYF. The DNA of the CDR3 is TGTGCCAGCAGTTTGAGGCAGGGGGGCTACGAGCAGTACTTC.

Only a few counts were recorded for this clonotype. The chain combines TRBV5-1 with TRBJ2-7; D possibly corresponds to TRBD2 (5 bases). Germline V lookup: CDR1 SGHRS, CDR2 YFSETQ. V shed 3 bases and J shed 0 bases, with 13 bases lying between them. This CDR3 region has 15 residues. CDR3 sequence reads: CASSSGLKASYEQYF. CDR3 bases: TGCGCCAGCAGCTCCGGACTGAAAGCCTCCTACGAGCAGTACTTC.

This clonotype was detected many times. This sequence joins TRBV4-1 and TRBJ2-5; D gene uncertain. V was pared by 1 base and J by 2 bases, with 5 bases between. Germline V gene sequence: CDR1 MGHRA, CDR2 YSYEKL. The CDR3 length is 13 residues. In DNA form, the CDR3 reads TGCGCCAGCAGCCAAGGACAACAAGAGACCCAGTACTTC. Protein product: CASSQGQQETQYF.